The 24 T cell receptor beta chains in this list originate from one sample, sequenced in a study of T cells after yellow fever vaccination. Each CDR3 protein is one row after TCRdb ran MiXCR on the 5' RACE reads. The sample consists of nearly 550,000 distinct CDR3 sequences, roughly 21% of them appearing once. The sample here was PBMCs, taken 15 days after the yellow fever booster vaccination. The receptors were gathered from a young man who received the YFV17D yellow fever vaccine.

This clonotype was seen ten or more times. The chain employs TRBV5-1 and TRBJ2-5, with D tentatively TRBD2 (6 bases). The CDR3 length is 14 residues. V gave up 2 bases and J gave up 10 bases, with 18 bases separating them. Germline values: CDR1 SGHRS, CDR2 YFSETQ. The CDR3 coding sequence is TGCGCCAGCAGCTTATTACGGGACTCCGGGGACCAGTACTTC. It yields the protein CASSLLRDSGDQYF.

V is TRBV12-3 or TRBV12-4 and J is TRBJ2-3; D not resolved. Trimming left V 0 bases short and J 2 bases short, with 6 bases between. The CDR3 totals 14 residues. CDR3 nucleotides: TGTGCCAGCAGTTTAGCGGTGATCACAGATACGCAGTATTTT. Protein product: CASSLAVITDTQYF.

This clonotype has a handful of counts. CDR3 residues: CATSRDKGWNEQFF. The CDR3 nucleotides read TGTGCCACCAGCAGAGATAAGGGTTGGAATGAGCAGTTCTTC. The chain carries TRBV15 and TRBJ2-1; D is undetermined. CDR1 is LNHNV and CDR2 is YYDKDF in the germline V gene (reference sequence). The CDR3 length is 14 residues. V lost 0 bases to trimming and J lost 7 bases, with 10 bases between them.

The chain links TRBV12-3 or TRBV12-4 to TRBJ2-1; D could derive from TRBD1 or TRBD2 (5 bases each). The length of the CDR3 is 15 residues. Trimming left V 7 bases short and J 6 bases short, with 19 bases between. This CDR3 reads CASILGTFGTNEQFF. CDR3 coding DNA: TGTGCCAGCATCCTCGGGACCTTTGGCACCAATGAGCAGTTCTTC.

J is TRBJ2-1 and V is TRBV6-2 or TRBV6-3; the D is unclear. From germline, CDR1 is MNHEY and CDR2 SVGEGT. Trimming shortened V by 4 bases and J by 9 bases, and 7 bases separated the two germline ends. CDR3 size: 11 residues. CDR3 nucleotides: TGTGCCAGCAGTTCCAACCTTGAGCAGTTCTTC. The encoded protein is CASSSNLEQFF.

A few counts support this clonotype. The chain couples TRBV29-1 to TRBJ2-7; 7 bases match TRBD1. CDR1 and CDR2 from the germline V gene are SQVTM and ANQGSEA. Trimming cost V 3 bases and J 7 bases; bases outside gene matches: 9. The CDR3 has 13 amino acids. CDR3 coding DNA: TGCAGCGTTGACCGACAGGGAAAGGAGGAGCAGTACTTC. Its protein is CSVDRQGKEEQYF.

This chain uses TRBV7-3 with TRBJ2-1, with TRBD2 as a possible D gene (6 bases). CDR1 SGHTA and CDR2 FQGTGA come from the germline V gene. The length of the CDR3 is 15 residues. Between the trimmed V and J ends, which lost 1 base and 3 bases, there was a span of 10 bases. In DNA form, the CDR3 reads TGTGCCAGCAGCTTAAGGGGTAGCGGCTACAATGAGCAGTTCTTC. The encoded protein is CASSLRGSGYNEQFF. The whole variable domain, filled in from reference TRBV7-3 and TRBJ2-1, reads GAGVSQTPSNKVTEKGKYVELRCDPISGHTALYWYRQSLGQGPEFLIYFQGTGAADDSGLPNDRFFAVRPEGSVSTLKIQRTERGDSAVYLCASSLRGSGYNEQFFGPGTRLTVL.

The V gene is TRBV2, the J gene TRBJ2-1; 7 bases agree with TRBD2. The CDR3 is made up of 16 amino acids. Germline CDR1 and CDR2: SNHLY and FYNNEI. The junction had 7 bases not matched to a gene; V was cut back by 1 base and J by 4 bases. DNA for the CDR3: TGTGCCAGCAGTGAAGGAATGCGGGAGAGATACAATGAGCAGTTCTTC. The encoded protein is CASSEGMRERYNEQFF.

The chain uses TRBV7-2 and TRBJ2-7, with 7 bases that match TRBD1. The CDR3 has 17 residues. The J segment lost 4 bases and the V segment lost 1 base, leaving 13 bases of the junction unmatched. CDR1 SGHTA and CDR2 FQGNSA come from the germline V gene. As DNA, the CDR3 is TGTGCCAGCAGCTTAGGGTGGCCTACAGGGGTAGTATACGAGCAGTACTTC. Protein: CASSLGWPTGVVYEQYF.

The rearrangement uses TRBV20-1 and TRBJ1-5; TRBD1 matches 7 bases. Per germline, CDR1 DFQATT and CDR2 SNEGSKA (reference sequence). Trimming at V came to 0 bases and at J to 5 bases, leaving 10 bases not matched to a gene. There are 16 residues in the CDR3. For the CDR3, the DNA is TGCAGTGCTAGAGATGATCGCAGGGGGACGGATCAGCCCCAGCATTTT. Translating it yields CSARDDRRGTDQPQHF.

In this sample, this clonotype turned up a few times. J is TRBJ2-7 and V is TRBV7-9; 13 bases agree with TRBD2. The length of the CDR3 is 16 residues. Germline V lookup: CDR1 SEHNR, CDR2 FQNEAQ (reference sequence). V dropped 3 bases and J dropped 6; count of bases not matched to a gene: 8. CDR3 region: CASSFLYGLAGVEQYF. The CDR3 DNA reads TGTGCCAGCAGCTTCCTATACGGACTAGCGGGAGTCGAGCAGTACTTC.

The CDR3 loop reads CASSLGGRVYVLTF. CDR3 bases: TGTGCCAGCAGTTTAGGTGGCAGGGTCTACGTCCTGACTTTC. This chain joins TRBV28 and TRBJ2-6; a weak D match, TRBD1 (5 bases). V lost 2 bases and J 11 bases, leaving 13 bases between the germline ends. Germline CDR1 is MDHEN and CDR2 is SYDVKM. The CDR3 is made up of 14 amino acids.

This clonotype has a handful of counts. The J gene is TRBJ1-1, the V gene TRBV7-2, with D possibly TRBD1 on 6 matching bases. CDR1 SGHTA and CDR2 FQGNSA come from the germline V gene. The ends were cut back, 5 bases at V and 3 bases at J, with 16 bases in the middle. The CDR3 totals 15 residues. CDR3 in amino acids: CASSHTGGADTEAFF. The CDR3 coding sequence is TGTGCCAGCAGCCATACGGGGGGCGCGGACACTGAAGCTTTCTTT.

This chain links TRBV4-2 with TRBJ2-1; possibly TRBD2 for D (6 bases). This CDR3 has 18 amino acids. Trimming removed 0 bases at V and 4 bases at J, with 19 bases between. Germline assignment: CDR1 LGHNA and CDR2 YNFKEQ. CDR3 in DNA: TGTGCCAGCAGCCAAGATGGTCTGGGTAGCGGAAAGTACAATGAGCAGTTCTTC. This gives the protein CASSQDGLGSGKYNEQFF.

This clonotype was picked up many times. CDR3 protein: CSADGRGKRDTEAFF. The CDR3 DNA is TGCAGTGCTGATGGTCGTGGGAAACGAGACACTGAAGCTTTCTTT. The V call is TRBV29-1, the J call TRBJ1-1; D is unresolved. Germline lookup yields CDR1 SQVTM and CDR2 ANQGSEA. This CDR3 is built from 15 residues.

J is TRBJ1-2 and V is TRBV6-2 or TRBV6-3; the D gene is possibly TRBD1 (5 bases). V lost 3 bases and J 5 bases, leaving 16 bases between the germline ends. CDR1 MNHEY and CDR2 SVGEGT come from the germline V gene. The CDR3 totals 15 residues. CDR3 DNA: TGTGCCAGCAGTTATACCGGGACGATAACTTATGGCTACACCTTC. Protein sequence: CASSYTGTITYGYTF.

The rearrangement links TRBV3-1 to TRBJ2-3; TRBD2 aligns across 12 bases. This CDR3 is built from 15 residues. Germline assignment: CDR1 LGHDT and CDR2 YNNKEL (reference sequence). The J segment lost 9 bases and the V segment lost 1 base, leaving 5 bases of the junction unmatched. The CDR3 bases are TGTGCCAGCAGCCAAGCAGGACTAGCGGGGCGGACGCAGTATTTT. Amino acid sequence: CASSQAGLAGRTQYF.

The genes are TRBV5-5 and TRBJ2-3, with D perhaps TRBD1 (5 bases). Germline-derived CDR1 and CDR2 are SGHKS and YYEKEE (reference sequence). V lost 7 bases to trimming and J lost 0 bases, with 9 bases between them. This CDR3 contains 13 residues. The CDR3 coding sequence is TGTGCCAGCCGGACAATGAGCACAGATACGCAGTATTTT. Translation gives CASRTMSTDTQYF.

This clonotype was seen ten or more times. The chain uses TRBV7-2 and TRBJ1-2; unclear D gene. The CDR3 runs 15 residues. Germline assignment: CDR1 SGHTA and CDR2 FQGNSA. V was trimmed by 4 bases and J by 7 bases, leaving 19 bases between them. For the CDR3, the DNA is TGTGCCAGCAGCTCCCTGGGTCGGGCGATCGGTGGCTACACCTTC. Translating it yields CASSSLGRAIGGYTF.

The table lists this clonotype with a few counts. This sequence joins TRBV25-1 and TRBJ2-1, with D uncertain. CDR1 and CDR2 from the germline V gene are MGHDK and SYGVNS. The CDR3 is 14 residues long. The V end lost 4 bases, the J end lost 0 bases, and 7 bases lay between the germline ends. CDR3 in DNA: TGTGCCAGCAGTGCCGTGAGCTCCTACAATGAGCAGTTCTTC. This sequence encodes CASSAVSSYNEQFF. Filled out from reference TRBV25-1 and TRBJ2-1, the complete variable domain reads EADIYQTPRYLVIGTGKKITLECSQTMGHDKMYWYQQDPGMELHLIHYSYGVNSTEKGDLSSESTVSRIRTEHFPLTLESARPSHTSQYLCASSAVSSYNEQFFGPGTRLTVL.

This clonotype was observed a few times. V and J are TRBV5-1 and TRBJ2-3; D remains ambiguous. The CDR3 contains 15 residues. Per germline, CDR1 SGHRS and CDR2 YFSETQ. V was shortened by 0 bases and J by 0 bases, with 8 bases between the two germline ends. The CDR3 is CASSLEAPSTDTQYF. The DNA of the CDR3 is TGCGCCAGCAGCTTGGAAGCCCCTAGCACAGATACGCAGTATTTT.

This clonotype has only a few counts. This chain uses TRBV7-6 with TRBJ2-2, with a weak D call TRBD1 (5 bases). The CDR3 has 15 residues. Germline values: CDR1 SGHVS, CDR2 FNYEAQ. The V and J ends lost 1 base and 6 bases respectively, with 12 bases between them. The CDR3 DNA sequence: TGTGCCAGCAGCTTAGATAGGGGCAGCTCCGGGGAGCTGTTTTTT. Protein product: CASSLDRGSSGELFF.

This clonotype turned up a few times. CDR3 in DNA: TGCAGTGCCCCCAGGGCGTACTATGATGGCTACACCTTC. Protein: CSAPRAYYDGYTF. The chain is built from TRBV20-1 and TRBJ1-2, with D possibly TRBD1 on 5 matching bases. V gave up 6 bases and J gave up 6 bases, with 17 bases separating them. The CDR3 spans 13 residues. The germline V gene has CDR1 DFQATT and CDR2 SNEGSKA (reference sequence).

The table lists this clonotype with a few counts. The CDR3, as DNA: TGTGCCAGCACAAGACTAGCGGGCTACCAAGAGACCCAGTACTTC. Protein: CASTRLAGYQETQYF. V is TRBV7-6 and J is TRBJ2-5; 10 bases align to TRBD2. Per the germline V gene, CDR1 is SGHVS and CDR2 is FNYEAQ. The ends lost 7 bases at V and 0 bases at J; junction bases unmatched: 5. CDR3 length: 15 amino acids.